What follows are 11 T cell receptor beta chains derived from one specimen sequenced in a study of blood T cell repertoires in COVID-19. Data came from immunoSEQ multiplex PCR; TCRdb stores just in-frame clones and leaves some out. In the table there are about 59,000 clones, about 85% of which are singletons. Sequenced input: peripheral blood. The source is a woman of 80 years or more with acute or convalescent COVID-19.

The genes are TRBV5-1 and TRBJ2-3; the match to TRBD2 covers 7 bases. The V gene's germline CDR1 is SGHRS and CDR2 YFSETQ. Trimming took 5 bases from V and 5 from J; bases not matched to a gene: 8. CDR3 length: 14 residues. CDR3: CASRGGVLLDTQYF. In nucleotides, the CDR3 is TGCGCCAGCAGGGGAGGGGTTCTCCTAGATACGCAGTATTTT. Supplemented by reference TRBV5-1 and TRBJ2-3, the full variable domain reads KAGVTQTPRYLIKTRGQQVTLSCSPISGHRSVSWYQQTPGQGLQFLFEYFSETQRNKGNFPGRFSGRQFSNSRSEMNVSTLELGDSALYLCASRGGVLLDTQYFGPGTRLTVL.

The chain has TRBV30 and TRBJ2-1, with D uncertain. This CDR3 has 11 residues. Germline V CDR1 and CDR2: GTSNPN, SVGIG (reference sequence). Trimming removed 0 bases from V and 9 bases from J, with 6 bases in between. Here the CDR3 reads CAWSVPGEQFF. The CDR3 nucleotides are TGTGCCTGGAGTGTACCGGGTGAGCAGTTCTTC.

The CDR3 region has the DNA TGTGCCAGCAGCTCAGGCTCCTCTGGAAACACCATATATTTT. Protein sequence: CASSSGSSGNTIYF. This rearrangement joins TRBV7-2 to TRBJ1-3; D is unresolved. The CDR3 extends over 14 amino acids. Trimming took off 4 bases at V and 0 bases at J, with 7 bases between the two ends. Germline V CDR1 and CDR2: SGHTA, FQGNSA.

The V gene is TRBV30, the J gene TRBJ1-4, with D possibly TRBD1 on 5 matching bases. The CDR3 runs to 14 residues. The germline V and J ends were trimmed by 3 bases and 5 bases, with 13 bases remaining between them. Germline V gene data show CDR1 as GTSNPN and CDR2 as SVGIG (reference sequence). The CDR3 bases are TGTGCCTGGAGCCTGGGGCAGGGAAATGAAAAACTGTTTTTT. It translates to CAWSLGQGNEKLFF.

The chain recombines TRBV27 with TRBJ2-3; 7 bases agree with TRBD2. The CDR3 runs 15 residues. Trimming removed 0 bases from V and 1 base from J; junction bases left unmatched: 1. Germline CDR1 MNHEY, CDR2 SMNVEV (reference sequence). CDR3 in DNA: TGTGCCAGCAGTTTATCTCTAGCGGGCACAGATACGCAGTATTTT. This encodes CASSLSLAGTDTQYF.

The chain uses TRBV29-1 and TRBJ2-4; 10 positions match TRBD1. This CDR3 has 14 amino acids. CDR1 SQVTM and CDR2 ANQGSEA come from the germline V gene. The trim removed 4 bases at V and 9 bases at J, leaving 9 bases unmatched. For the CDR3, the DNA is TGCAGCGTTGCCGGGACAGGGGTTATCGGCATTCAGTACTTC. The encoded protein is CSVAGTGVIGIQYF.

This chain links TRBV24-1 with TRBJ2-3; D is perhaps TRBD1 (6 bases). The ends were cut back, 12 bases at V and 2 bases at J, with 17 bases in the middle. Germline CDR1 and CDR2: KGHDR and SFDVKD. This CDR3 region has 14 residues. The CDR3 DNA reads as TGTGCCCCTTCTCGGGACACCTTCACAGATACGCAGTATTTT. It is translated as CAPSRDTFTDTQYF.

The chain joins TRBV28 to TRBJ2-1; D gene unclear. V lost 3 bases and J lost 6, with 9 bases in between. The CDR3 covers 13 residues. Germline CDR1 is MDHEN and CDR2 is SYDVKM. The CDR3 nucleotides are TGTGCCAGCAGTTTGGGCAGGCCCAATGAGCAGTTCTTC. Translated, it gives CASSLGRPNEQFF.

The chain joins TRBV5-6 to TRBJ2-7; a possible D gene is TRBD1 (6 bases). Germline assignment: CDR1 SGHDT and CDR2 YYEEEE. This CDR3 contains 15 residues. V was pared by 0 bases and J by 7 bases, with 17 bases between. The chain's CDR3 is CASSLEQGKPGEQYF. CDR3 coding DNA: TGTGCCAGCAGCTTGGAACAGGGAAAACCGGGGGAGCAGTACTTC.

The chain couples TRBV6-6 to TRBJ1-4; 8 positions agree with TRBD1. Per the germline V gene, CDR1 is MNHNY and CDR2 is SVGAGI (reference sequence). This CDR3 is built from 16 residues. The V gene end was trimmed by 5 bases and the J gene end by 2 bases; junction bases not matched to a gene: 7. CDR3 nucleotides: TGTGCCAGCAGTCGGATGCCAGGGGGCACTAATGAAAAACTGTTTTTT. Translating gives CASSRMPGGTNEKLFF.

V is TRBV5-1 and J is TRBJ2-1; D is perhaps TRBD2 (7 bases). Trimming cost V 2 bases and J 5 bases, with 11 bases left between them. Germline lookup yields CDR1 SGHRS and CDR2 YFSETQ. The CDR3 loop spans 14 amino acids. In DNA form, the CDR3 reads TGCGCCAGCAGCTTATGGGAGGGGGACAATGAGCAGTTCTTC. This translates into CASSLWEGDNEQFF.